This TCR beta chain was identified during a study of control samples from healthy donors and cancer patients. The germline gives CDR1 SGHDN, CDR2 FVKESK. CDR3 length equals 13 residues. With 5 bases removed from V and 4 bases from J, the gap between germline ends came to 11 bases. The protocol was immunoSEQ multiplex PCR, while the TCRdb copy is restricted to in-frame clones and leaves out a portion. This table has 100,000 to 150,000 clones, under 95% appearing once. Sequenced input: blood. The chain carries TRBV14 and TRBJ1-2; maybe TRBD1 (5 bases). The TCR comes from a young man in good health. The CDR3 DNA follows: TGTGCCAGCAGCGGGGACGGTTTCTATGGCTACACCTTC. Translation gives CASSGDGFYGYTF. Drawing the rest from reference TRBV14 and TRBJ1-2, the complete variable domain is EAGVTQFPSHSVIEKGQTVTLRCDPISGHDNLYWYRRVMGKEIKFLLHFVKESKQDESGMPNNRFLAERTGGTYSTLKVQPAELEDSGVYFCASSGDGFYGYTFGSGTRLTVV.